The 24 T cell receptor beta chains presented below share a single source sample, sequenced in a study of blood T cells in healthy people across ages. A J-beta primer mix and a sample-barcoded 5' primer were used in a second PCR of about 7 to 12 cycles. TCRdb independently ran MiXCR on the 5' RACE reads; one entry per CDR3 protein. The sample lists hundreds of thousands of distinct CDR3 sequences, approximately 49% seen once, with around a third in the top ten. The sample consisted of blood. These receptors were obtained from a woman between 55 and 75 years old in good health.

The CDR3: CASSGRTADPTKSSYNEQFF. CDR3 in DNA: TGTGCCAGCAGCGGGAGGACAGCGGACCCCACCAAAAGCTCCTACAATGAGCAGTTCTTC. This chain connects TRBV7-3 to TRBJ2-1; tentatively, D is TRBD1 or TRBD2 (6 bases each). There are 20 residues in the CDR3. The ends were cut back, 5 bases at V and 0 bases at J, with 26 bases in the middle. Germline assignment: CDR1 SGHTA and CDR2 FQGTGA.

The V and J genes are TRBV7-8 and TRBJ2-4; 9 bases match TRBD1. The last part of the DNA fits TRBJ2-7 better; the J call may be wrong. CDR1 is SGHVS and CDR2 is FQNEAQ in the germline V gene. The CDR3 is 15 amino acids. The CDR3 nucleotides are TGTGCCAGCAGCTCCAGCGGGGACAGGGCGGACGAGCAGTACTTC. It encodes CASSSSGDRADEQYF.

The chain recombines TRBV20-1 with TRBJ1-4; no definite D call. Deletions cut 3 bases from V and 0 bases from J, with 11 bases between. The CDR3 loop spans 15 amino acids. CDR1 is DFQATT and CDR2 is SNEGSKA in the germline V gene (reference sequence). The DNA of the CDR3 is TGCAGTGCTAGTGTCCGAACATCAACTAATGAAAAACTGTTTTTT. This encodes CSASVRTSTNEKLFF.

The CDR3 DNA is TGTGCCAGCAGAAGCCCACAGGGGCTCGTCTACGAGCAGTACTTC. Translated, it gives CASRSPQGLVYEQYF. The rearrangement joins TRBV28 to TRBJ2-7, with 7 nucleotides matching TRBD1. The trim removed 6 bases at V and 3 bases at J, leaving 11 bases unmatched. The CDR3 extends over 15 amino acids. Germline lookup yields CDR1 MDHEN and CDR2 SYDVKM.

The chain is built from TRBV7-8 and TRBJ2-7; tentative D call: TRBD2 (5 bases). Per the germline V gene, CDR1 is SGHVS and CDR2 is FQNEAQ. Deletions cut 4 bases from V and 7 bases from J, with 23 bases between. CDR3 length: 16 amino acids. CDR3 nucleotide sequence: TGTGCCAGCAGCTCTGATAGCGTCAGCGCCTACAATGAGCAGTACTTC. Its protein product is CASSSDSVSAYNEQYF.

By share, this clonotype counts as medium-sized (0.01 to 0.1%). The chain carries TRBV9 and TRBJ2-7; 10 bases agree with TRBD1. The CDR3 spans 14 residues. Germline loops: CDR1 SGDLS, CDR2 YYNGEE. Trimming removed 3 bases from V and 4 bases from J; junction bases left unmatched: 4. The CDR3 spells CASSETGGEYEQYF. The CDR3 nucleotides read TGTGCCAGCAGCGAGACAGGGGGCGAATACGAGCAGTACTTC. Drawing the rest from reference TRBV9 and TRBJ2-7, the complete variable domain is DSGVTQTPKHLITATGQRVTLRCSPRSGDLSVYWYQQSLDQGLQFLIQYYNGEERAKGNILERFSAQQFPDLHSELNLSSLELGDSALYFCASSETGGEYEQYFGPGTRLTVT.

The chain combines TRBV6-6 with TRBJ2-4; D is possibly TRBD1 (6 bases). The end of the DNA is better explained by TRBJ2-7, so the J call may be wrong. The CDR3 is 14 residues long. Germline V lookup: CDR1 MNHNY, CDR2 SVGAGI (reference sequence). The CDR3: CASSYSNRAYEQYF. In DNA, the CDR3 is TGTGCCAGCAGTTACTCGAACAGGGCTTACGAGCAGTACTTC.

This clonotype was counted a few times. V usage is TRBV7-2 and J usage is TRBJ2-7; possibly TRBD2 for D (5 bases). CDR1 and CDR2 from the germline V gene are SGHTA and FQGNSA. V was cut by 4 bases and J by 2 bases, with 15 bases left in between. The CDR3 runs to 15 residues. As DNA, the CDR3 is TGTGCCAGCAGCTCCCCCGAGGACTGGACCTACGAGCAGTACTTC. Its translation: CASSSPEDWTYEQYF. Drawing the rest from reference TRBV7-2 and TRBJ2-7, the complete variable domain is GAGVSQSPSNKVTEKGKDVELRCDPISGHTALYWYRQSLGQGLEFLIYFQGNSAPDKSGLPSDRFSAERTGGSVSTLTIQRTQQEDSAVYLCASSSPEDWTYEQYFGPGTRLTVT.

The rearrangement links TRBV4-2 to TRBJ2-1; 9 bases are shared with TRBD1. Germline values: CDR1 LGHNA, CDR2 YNFKEQ. V was clipped by 0 bases and J by 5 bases; unmatched bases: 5. The CDR3 extends over 16 amino acids. CDR3 in DNA: TGTGCCAGCAGCCAAGAAGGGACAGGGCCCAACAATGAGCAGTTCTTC. Translated, it gives CASSQEGTGPNNEQFF.

The chain has TRBV4-2 and TRBJ1-6; D uncertain. This CDR3 region has 15 residues. The V and J ends lost 0 bases and 6 bases respectively, with 9 bases between them. CDR1 is LGHNA and CDR2 is YNFKEQ in the germline V gene. CDR3 bases: TGTGCCAGCAGCCAAGATGGAACAGCTAATTCACCCCTCCACTTT. This encodes CASSQDGTANSPLHF.

The rearrangement uses TRBV18 and TRBJ2-5; D ambiguous. The germline CDR1 and CDR2 sequences are KGHSH and LQKENI. The CDR3 extends over 13 amino acids. V shed 4 bases and J shed 4 bases, with 10 bases lying between them. CDR3: CASSQGRRETQYF. The CDR3 nucleotides are TGTGCCAGCTCACAGGGCCGCCGAGAGACCCAGTACTTC.

The rearrangement links TRBV27 to TRBJ1-5, with D hard to call. The germline V gene has CDR1 MNHEY and CDR2 SMNVEV (reference sequence). Trimming pared 8 bases from V and 2 bases from J, leaving 10 bases between. CDR3 length equals 13 residues. This chain's CDR3 is CASGSVGNQPQHF. For the CDR3, the DNA is TGTGCCAGCGGAAGTGTGGGCAATCAGCCCCAGCATTTT.

In its sample, this clonotype was seen a few times. The gene calls are TRBV7-2 and TRBJ1-1; D may be TRBD1 (6 bases). The V gene's germline CDR1 is SGHTA and CDR2 FQGNSA. V was cut by 5 bases and J by 4 bases, with 17 bases left in between. The CDR3 extends over 15 amino acids. CDR3 DNA: TGTGCCAGCAGCGCTCGGACAGTTGGAGGCACTGAAGCTTTCTTT. This sequence encodes CASSARTVGGTEAFF.

The genes are TRBV27 and TRBJ2-7; no clear D. V dropped 0 bases and J dropped 3 bases, with 9 bases sitting between them. This CDR3 has 14 residues. From germline, CDR1 is MNHEY and CDR2 SMNVEV (reference sequence). CDR3 in amino acids: CASSLSRFGYEQYF. The CDR3 coding sequence is TGTGCCAGCAGTTTATCTAGATTCGGCTACGAGCAGTACTTC.

The chain employs TRBV3-1 and TRBJ2-7, with D possibly TRBD1 on 5 matching bases. Trimming stripped 3 bases from V and 4 bases from J, with 13 bases between. The CDR3 is made up of 14 amino acids. The germline CDR1 and CDR2 sequences are LGHDT and YNNKEL (reference sequence). The CDR3 nucleotides read TGTGCCAGCAGCCAGGAACAGGAATATTACGAGCAGTACTTC. As protein: CASSQEQEYYEQYF.

The chain recombines TRBV7-2 with TRBJ2-7; 8 nucleotides match TRBD1. Germline V gene sequence: CDR1 SGHTA, CDR2 FQGNSA. The J segment lost 5 bases and the V segment lost 1 base, leaving 4 bases of the junction unmatched. CDR3 length: 14 residues. This CDR3 is CASSLVSGGNEQYF. The CDR3 coding sequence is TGTGCCAGCAGCTTAGTCTCAGGGGGCAACGAGCAGTACTTC.

This clonotype was detected a few times. The chain combines TRBV7-9 with TRBJ1-2; 7 bases map to TRBD1. Trimming took 3 bases from V and 4 from J; bases not matched to a gene: 8. CDR1 and CDR2 (germline): SEHNR, FQNEAQ (reference sequence). CDR3 length: 15 residues. The CDR3 DNA reads TGTGCCAGCAGCTTGCAGGGGGTACGAGGCTATGGCTACACCTTC. This sequence encodes CASSLQGVRGYGYTF.

This chain joins TRBV9 and TRBJ1-1, with D unresolved. V lost 4 bases and J 3 bases, leaving 16 bases between the germline ends. The CDR3 extends over 15 amino acids. Germline V lookup: CDR1 SGDLS, CDR2 YYNGEE. The CDR3 protein is CASSPGVSWDTEAFF. The CDR3 DNA reads as TGTGCCAGCAGCCCAGGAGTTTCGTGGGACACTGAAGCTTTCTTT.

The chain combines TRBV14 with TRBJ1-2; D not certain. Germline assignment: CDR1 SGHDN and CDR2 FVKESK. The germline V and J ends were trimmed by 1 base and 6 bases, with 12 bases remaining between them. The length of the CDR3 is 14 residues. The CDR3 sequence: CASSQAFGSHGYTF. The DNA for the CDR3 is TGTGCCAGCAGCCAAGCATTCGGGTCGCATGGCTACACCTTC.

The chain is built from TRBV7-2 and TRBJ2-5; D gene unclear. Trimming removed 3 bases from V and 9 bases from J, with 11 bases in between. Germline lookup yields CDR1 SGHTA and CDR2 FQGNSA. This CDR3 spans 12 amino acids. For the CDR3, the DNA is TGTGCCAGCAGCTTGGATGAGCGTCCCCAGTACTTC. It codes for CASSLDERPQYF. Using reference TRBV7-2 and TRBJ2-5 for the parts outside the CDR3, the full variable domain is GAGVSQSPSNKVTEKGKDVELRCDPISGHTALYWYRQSLGQGLEFLIYFQGNSAPDKSGLPSDRFSAERTGGSVSTLTIQRTQQEDSAVYLCASSLDERPQYFGPGTRLLVL.

This clonotype was counted between two and nine times. V is TRBV28 and J is TRBJ2-1; D ambiguous. Deletions cut 2 bases from V and 12 bases from J, with 8 bases between. The CDR3 runs 11 residues. Germline CDR1 is MDHEN and CDR2 is SYDVKM. The CDR3 sequence: CASSLRARQFF. DNA for the CDR3: TGTGCCAGCAGTTTACGAGCGAGGCAGTTCTTC.

This chain joins TRBV3-1 and TRBJ1-2; 10 bases are a match to TRBD1. The CDR3 has 14 amino acids. V trimming: 8 bases; J trimming: 0 bases; junction bases outside the gene matches: 3. From germline, CDR1 is LGHDT and CDR2 YNNKEL (reference sequence). This CDR3 is CASGDRGANYGYTF. The CDR3, as DNA: TGTGCCAGCGGGGACAGGGGAGCTAACTATGGCTACACCTTC. The full variable domain, its missing parts supplied by reference TRBV3-1 and TRBJ1-2, is DTAVSQTPKYLVTQMGNDKSIKCEQNLGHDTMYWYKQDSKKFLKIMFSYNNKELIINETVPNRFSPKSPDKAHLNLHINSLELGDSAVYFCASGDRGANYGYTFGSGTRLTVV.

This rearrangement joins TRBV7-3 to TRBJ2-3; possibly TRBD1 for D (6 bases). The CDR3 sequence is 18 residues long. Deletions cut 0 bases from V and 5 bases from J, with 21 bases between. The germline CDR1 and CDR2 sequences are SGHTA and FQGTGA. DNA of the CDR3: TGTGCCAGCAGCTTAACGGGAAAGGGGGTTCATCCTGGAGATACGCAGTATTTT. Translated: CASSLTGKGVHPGDTQYF.

The V and J genes are TRBV6-1 and TRBJ2-1, with D possibly TRBD2 on 6 matching bases. Trimming took off 7 bases at V and 4 bases at J, with 17 bases between the two ends. The CDR3 loop spans 15 amino acids. In germline, CDR1 is MNHNS, CDR2 SASEGT. CDR3 residues: CASTQRVEEYNEQFF. CDR3 in DNA: TGTGCCAGCACTCAGCGGGTAGAAGAGTACAATGAGCAGTTCTTC.